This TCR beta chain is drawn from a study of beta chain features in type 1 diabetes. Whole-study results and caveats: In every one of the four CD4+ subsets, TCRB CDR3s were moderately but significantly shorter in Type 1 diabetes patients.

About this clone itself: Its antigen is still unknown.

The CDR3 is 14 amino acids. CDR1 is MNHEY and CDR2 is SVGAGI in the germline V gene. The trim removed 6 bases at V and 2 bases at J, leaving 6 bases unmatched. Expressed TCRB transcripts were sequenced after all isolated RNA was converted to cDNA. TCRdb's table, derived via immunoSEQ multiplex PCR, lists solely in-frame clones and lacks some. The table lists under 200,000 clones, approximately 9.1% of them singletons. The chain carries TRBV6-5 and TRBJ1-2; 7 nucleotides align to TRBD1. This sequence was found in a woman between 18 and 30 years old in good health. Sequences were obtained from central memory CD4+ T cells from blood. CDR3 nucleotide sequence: TGTGCCAGCAGGGGCGGGACAGCCAACTATGGCTACACCTTC. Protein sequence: CASRGGTANYGYTF.